This entry describes one T cell receptor (beta chain). This sample stems from a study of monozygotic twins with inflammatory bowel disease. From the 5' RACE reads, TCRdb lists one entry per CDR3 protein and no DNA. Reported are around 40,000 distinct CDR3 sequences; the ten largest clones contain 5.3%. This CDR3 is 15 amino acids long. The receptor was derived from a human donor with ulcerative colitis or Crohn's disease, or a healthy co-twin of an affected twin (not recorded which). Sequenced sample: blood. J is TRBJ1-4 and V is TRBV12-3 or TRBV12-4. The CDR3 spells CASSPSQIINEKLFF.